The rows below give T cell receptor beta chains drawn from one sample of a study of technical replicates of blood from a few donors. Libraries were prepared by immunoSEQ multiplex PCR; TCRdb keeps only in-frame clonotypes and omits some of them. The sample contains some 70,000 clones, over 75% of which appear only once. Sequencing was performed on PBMCs. The receptors originated from a human donor in good health. Some clones in this sample may be carry-over from other donors' samples. Both conserved end residues are part of each CDR3. The order of the fields is CDR3 DNA, CDR3 protein, J gene, clone size, V gene, D gene. D genes are given only for firm matches. Rows give clone size only sometimes, using once, few, many, or a class for an expanded clone.

CDR3nt: TGTGCCATCAGTCGACAGGGAGAGGACTCTCAGTACTTC; CDR3aa: CAISRQGEDSQYF; j_gene: TRBJ2-7; abundance: NA; v_gene: TRBV10-3; d_gene: TRBD1
CDR3nt: TGTGCCACCAGCAGAGCCAACAATGAGCAGTTCTTC; CDR3aa: CATSRANNEQFF; j_gene: TRBJ2-1; abundance: few; v_gene: TRBV15; d_gene: NA
CDR3nt: TGTGCCAGCAGCACGCGACAGGGGAAGAACACTGAAGCTTTCTTT; CDR3aa: CASSTRQGKNTEAFF; j_gene: TRBJ1-1; abundance: NA; v_gene: TRBV5-8; d_gene: TRBD1
CDR3nt: TGCGCCAGCAGCCACCAGCGGGAGGGGGCCACCTACAATGAGCAGTTCTTC; CDR3aa: CASSHQREGATYNEQFF; j_gene: TRBJ2-1; abundance: NA; v_gene: TRBV4-3; d_gene: TRBD2
CDR3nt: TGCGCCAGCAGGGAACAGGGGGCAAATACGCAGTATTTT; CDR3aa: CASREQGANTQYF; j_gene: TRBJ2-3; abundance: NA; v_gene: TRBV4-3; d_gene: TRBD1
CDR3nt: TGCGCCAGCAGCTCCAGGGATATCATCTACGAGCAGTACTTC; CDR3aa: CASSSRDIIYEQYF; j_gene: TRBJ2-7; abundance: NA; v_gene: TRBV5-1; d_gene: NA
CDR3nt: TGTGCCAGCAGCGTAGAGGCCGGGAGATACAATGAGCAGTTCTTC; CDR3aa: CASSVEAGRYNEQFF; j_gene: TRBJ2-1; abundance: NA; v_gene: TRBV9; d_gene: NA
CDR3nt: TGTGCCAGCAGGCAGGGGCCAAGGGGCACTGAAGCTTTCTTT; CDR3aa: CASRQGPRGTEAFF; j_gene: TRBJ1-1; abundance: NA; v_gene: TRBV19; d_gene: NA
CDR3nt: TGTGCCAGCAGCTTAATCTCTAGCACAGATACGCAGTATTTT; CDR3aa: CASSLISSTDTQYF; j_gene: TRBJ2-3; abundance: NA; v_gene: TRBV7-3; d_gene: NA
CDR3nt: TGCGCCAGCAGCCAAGAATCCAGCTACGAGCAGTACTTC; CDR3aa: CASSQESSYEQYF; j_gene: TRBJ2-7; abundance: NA; v_gene: TRBV4-1; d_gene: NA
CDR3nt: TGTGCCAGCAGCTTACAGGTTACCTATGGCTACACCTTC; CDR3aa: CASSLQVTYGYTF; j_gene: TRBJ1-2; abundance: NA; v_gene: TRBV5-8; d_gene: NA
CDR3nt: TGTGCCAGCTCACGGTCATCCTCGGCAGATACGCAGTATTTT; CDR3aa: CASSRSSSADTQYF; j_gene: TRBJ2-3; abundance: NA; v_gene: TRBV18; d_gene: NA
CDR3nt: TGTGCCAGCAGCTCTACGTCACTAGCGGACGAGCAGTTCTTC; CDR3aa: CASSSTSLADEQFF; j_gene: TRBJ2-1; abundance: NA; v_gene: TRBV7-9; d_gene: TRBD2
CDR3nt: TGTGCCTGGAGGGGACAGGAGGCTCAGCCCCAGCATTTT; CDR3aa: CAWRGQEAQPQHF; j_gene: TRBJ1-5; abundance: NA; v_gene: TRBV30; d_gene: TRBD1
CDR3nt: TGTGCCAGGAAGGACGGACTAGCTGGCAATGAGCAGTTCTTC; CDR3aa: CARKDGLAGNEQFF; j_gene: TRBJ2-1; abundance: NA; v_gene: TRBV2; d_gene: TRBD2
CDR3nt: TGTGCCAGCAAACAACAGGGGGCGGTTAATGAGCAGTTCTTC; CDR3aa: CASKQQGAVNEQFF; j_gene: TRBJ2-1; abundance: NA; v_gene: TRBV25-1; d_gene: TRBD1
CDR3nt: TGCGCCGGTTCTCCTAGCGGGGGTGAGACCCAGTACTTC; CDR3aa: CAGSPSGGETQYF; j_gene: TRBJ2-5; abundance: NA; v_gene: TRBV5-1; d_gene: TRBD2
CDR3nt: TGTGCCAGCAGCTTATTGACGGGGGGGGGCAAAAACATTCAGTACTTC; CDR3aa: CASSLLTGGGKNIQYF; j_gene: TRBJ2-4; abundance: NA; v_gene: TRBV7-9; d_gene: TRBD2
CDR3nt: TGTGCCAGCAGCGTTTGGAGAGAGACCCAGTACTTC; CDR3aa: CASSVWRETQYF; j_gene: TRBJ2-5; abundance: NA; v_gene: TRBV7-2; d_gene: NA
CDR3nt: TGTGCCAGTCAACAGGGGAACACTGAAGCTTTCTTT; CDR3aa: CASQQGNTEAFF; j_gene: TRBJ1-1; abundance: few; v_gene: TRBV7-9; d_gene: NA
CDR3nt: TGTGCCAGCAGCCGGCAAGAGACCCAGTACTTC; CDR3aa: CASSRQETQYF; j_gene: TRBJ2-5; abundance: NA; v_gene: TRBV6-5; d_gene: NA
CDR3nt: TGTGCCAGCAGGGACAGGACAGGGGGCGGAACTGAAGCTTTCTTT; CDR3aa: CASRDRTGGGTEAFF; j_gene: TRBJ1-1; abundance: NA; v_gene: TRBV6-5; d_gene: TRBD1
CDR3nt: TGCAGCGTTGAGGAGGGGGCGGGCACTGAAGCTTTCTTT; CDR3aa: CSVEEGAGTEAFF; j_gene: TRBJ1-1; abundance: few; v_gene: TRBV29-1; d_gene: TRBD1
CDR3nt: TGCGCCAGCAGCCAAGAAAGAGGGAACCAAGAGACCCAGTACTTC; CDR3aa: CASSQERGNQETQYF; j_gene: TRBJ2-5; abundance: NA; v_gene: TRBV4-3; d_gene: NA
CDR3nt: TGCGCCAGCGCCTCCCGGGTTAGAGAGACCCAGTACTTC; CDR3aa: CASASRVRETQYF; j_gene: TRBJ2-5; abundance: NA; v_gene: TRBV4-3; d_gene: NA
CDR3nt: TGTGCCAGCAGTGATTCTACAGGGGGCGTTAGGGGACTAGCGGGGAGCTCCTACGAGCAGTACTTC; CDR3aa: CASSDSTGGVRGLAGSSYEQYF; j_gene: TRBJ2-7; abundance: NA; v_gene: TRBV9; d_gene: TRBD2
CDR3nt: TGTGCCAGCACTTCGGGGTTCCTTAATTCACCCCTCCACTTT; CDR3aa: CASTSGFLNSPLHF; j_gene: TRBJ1-6; abundance: once; v_gene: TRBV5-6; d_gene: NA
CDR3nt: TGTGCCAGCAGCTTAGGAATGCGGAGCATGAACACTGAAGCTTTCTTT; CDR3aa: CASSLGMRSMNTEAFF; j_gene: TRBJ1-1; abundance: NA; v_gene: TRBV11-2; d_gene: NA
CDR3nt: TGTGCCAGCAGCTTAGATGGGGGGGGCCGCACTGAAGCTTTCTTT; CDR3aa: CASSLDGGGRTEAFF; j_gene: TRBJ1-1; abundance: NA; v_gene: TRBV11-2; d_gene: NA
CDR3nt: TGTGCCTGGAGTGTCGGGGGGAATGGCTACACCTTC; CDR3aa: CAWSVGGNGYTF; j_gene: TRBJ1-2; abundance: few; v_gene: TRBV30; d_gene: NA
CDR3nt: TGTGCCAGCAGCTTAGACGGGAGGAATGAGCAGTTCTTC; CDR3aa: CASSLDGRNEQFF; j_gene: TRBJ2-1; abundance: NA; v_gene: TRBV7-2; d_gene: TRBD2
CDR3nt: TGCGCCAGCAGCTCAGGACTAGCGGGGGCCTTCACAGATACGCAGTATTTT; CDR3aa: CASSSGLAGAFTDTQYF; j_gene: TRBJ2-3; abundance: NA; v_gene: TRBV5-1; d_gene: TRBD2
CDR3nt: TGTGCCAGCAGTTACCCACAGGGTGGTAATCAGCCCCAGCATTTT; CDR3aa: CASSYPQGGNQPQHF; j_gene: TRBJ1-5; abundance: few; v_gene: TRBV6-6; d_gene: NA
CDR3nt: TGTGCCAGCGTACTGTTAACTAGCACAGATACGCAGTATTTT; CDR3aa: CASVLLTSTDTQYF; j_gene: TRBJ2-3; abundance: once; v_gene: TRBV7-9; d_gene: NA
CDR3nt: TGTGCCAGCGGGAAGAGGGGGACGGGTCCCTACGAGCAGTACTTC; CDR3aa: CASGKRGTGPYEQYF; j_gene: TRBJ2-7; abundance: NA; v_gene: TRBV2; d_gene: NA
CDR3nt: TGCAGCGTTCTTAGCGGGAGTCAAAACATTCAGTACTTC; CDR3aa: CSVLSGSQNIQYF; j_gene: TRBJ2-4; abundance: NA; v_gene: TRBV29-1; d_gene: TRBD2
CDR3nt: TGTGCCAGCAGCTTACTGGGACTAGCGGGGGCTAGTAACACCGGGGAGCTGTTTTTT; CDR3aa: CASSLLGLAGASNTGELFF; j_gene: TRBJ2-2; abundance: NA; v_gene: TRBV7-8; d_gene: TRBD2
CDR3nt: TGTGCCAGCAGCACCCGGTACTCTGGAAACACCATATATTTT; CDR3aa: CASSTRYSGNTIYF; j_gene: TRBJ1-3; abundance: once; v_gene: TRBV21-1; d_gene: NA
CDR3nt: TGTGCCAGCAGCCAAGATCGGGGGGCTGGGACCTTC; CDR3aa: CASSQDRGAGTF; j_gene: TRBJ1-2; abundance: NA; v_gene: TRBV14; d_gene: NA
CDR3nt: TGTGCCAGCAGACAGGTCATTTCACCCCTCCACTTT; CDR3aa: CASRQVISPLHF; j_gene: TRBJ1-6; abundance: once; v_gene: TRBV11-3; d_gene: NA
CDR3nt: TGTGCCAGCAGCTTAGCAGGGTTCGACAATGAGCAGTTCTTC; CDR3aa: CASSLAGFDNEQFF; j_gene: TRBJ2-1; abundance: few; v_gene: TRBV11-3; d_gene: NA
CDR3nt: TGTGCCAGCAGTTACTCGCTAGGGGTTCCTATTTCTGAGCAGTACTTC; CDR3aa: CASSYSLGVPISEQYF; j_gene: TRBJ2-7; abundance: once; v_gene: TRBV6-6; d_gene: NA
CDR3nt: TGTGCCAGCAGAACCGGGACAGGCACAGATACGCAGTATTTT; CDR3aa: CASRTGTGTDTQYF; j_gene: TRBJ2-3; abundance: NA; v_gene: TRBV7-9; d_gene: TRBD1
CDR3nt: TGTGCCACCGAACCGCCGGGGACTAGCGGATACAATGAGCAGTTCTTC; CDR3aa: CATEPPGTSGYNEQFF; j_gene: TRBJ2-1; abundance: NA; v_gene: TRBV7-9; d_gene: TRBD2
CDR3nt: TGTGCCAGCTCACCTCTAGCGGGAGTCGGCGGGGAGCTGTTTTTT; CDR3aa: CASSPLAGVGGELFF; j_gene: TRBJ2-2; abundance: NA; v_gene: TRBV18; d_gene: TRBD2